A single sample gave rise to the 31 T cell receptor beta chains below, sequenced in a study of blood T cell repertoires in COVID-19. The protocol was immunoSEQ multiplex PCR, while the TCRdb copy is restricted to in-frame clones and leaves out a portion. The table shows approximately 390,000 clones, with 90% occurring only once. Specimen: peripheral blood. These TCRs come from a man aged 18 to 29 with active or convalescent COVID-19.

V is TRBV14 and J is TRBJ2-7; weak D call: TRBD2 (6 bases). From germline, CDR1 is SGHDN and CDR2 FVKESK. CDR3 size: 14 residues. Trimming left V 4 bases short and J 3 bases short, with 13 bases between. The CDR3 reads CASSLGGGFYEQYF. As DNA, the CDR3 is TGTGCCAGCAGCCTTGGTGGAGGGTTCTACGAGCAGTACTTC.

Only one count was recorded for this clone. The CDR3 sequence: CASSLRHSSTHSPLHF. Written as DNA, the CDR3 is TGTGCCAGCAGCTTAAGACATTCCAGCACCCATTCACCCCTCCACTTT. This chain connects TRBV11-2 to TRBJ1-6, with unresolved D. V was pared by 2 bases and J by 8 bases, with 16 bases between. This CDR3 has 16 residues. Germline V gene lookup returns CDR1 SGHAT and CDR2 FQNNGV.

CDR3 sequence reads: CASSLGLAGANEQFF. CDR3 in DNA: TGTGCCAGCAGTTTAGGACTAGCGGGAGCCAATGAGCAGTTCTTC. The chain combines TRBV6-2 or TRBV6-3 with TRBJ2-1, with 13 bases aligning to TRBD2. Germline CDR1 MNHEY, CDR2 SVGEGT. V was pared by 4 bases and J by 6 bases, with 3 bases of the junction left unmatched. The CDR3 totals 15 residues.

The J gene is TRBJ1-2, the V gene TRBV10-3, with 9 bases lining up with TRBD1. Trimming cost V 5 bases and J 7 bases; bases outside gene matches: 5. This CDR3 has 13 amino acids. Germline assignment: CDR1 ENHRY and CDR2 SYGVKD. The CDR3 loop is CAISRTGEVGYTF. The DNA of the CDR3 is TGTGCCATCAGTCGGACAGGGGAGGTTGGCTACACCTTC.

The rearrangement uses TRBV27 and TRBJ2-3; 8 positions agree with TRBD2. Germline V gene lookup returns CDR1 MNHEY and CDR2 SMNVEV (reference sequence). The CDR3 contains 18 residues. After removal of 2 bases from V and 0 bases from J, the junction contained 10 bases not matched to a gene. The CDR3 nucleotides read TGTGCCAGCAGTTTACTTGGGGGGGCTAGCGGGAGCACAGATACGCAGTATTTT. It encodes CASSLLGGASGSTDTQYF.

Concerning this clone itself: Other DNA sequences in the sample encode the same CDR3. The genes are TRBV9 and TRBJ1-5, with TRBD1 matching over 7 bases. Trimming cost V 0 bases and J 3 bases; bases outside gene matches: 3. CDR3 length: 15 residues. The germline CDR1 and CDR2 sequences are SGDLS and YYNGEE. The CDR3 DNA sequence: TGTGCCAGCAGCGTAGAGGGACAGTCCAATCAGCCCCAGCATTTT. Its translation: CASSVEGQSNQPQHF. The full variable domain, rest sourced from reference TRBV9 and TRBJ1-5, is DSGVTQTPKHLITATGQRVTLRCSPRSGDLSVYWYQQSLDQGLQFLIQYYNGEERAKGNILERFSAQQFPDLHSELNLSSLELGDSALYFCASSVEGQSNQPQHFGDGTRLSIL.

This clone turned up a few times. The V gene is TRBV5-4, the J gene TRBJ2-3; 7 bases are shared with TRBD2. The CDR3 is 14 residues long. J lost 5 bases, V lost 4 bases, and 7 bases had no gene match. Germline V gives CDR1 SGHNT, CDR2 YYREEE (reference sequence). CDR3 in DNA: TGTGCCAGCAGCCGACTAGCATTGGAAGATACGCAGTATTTT. This translates into CASSRLALEDTQYF.

The chain links TRBV15 to TRBJ1-2; maybe TRBD1 (5 bases). Trimming removed 1 base at V and 2 bases at J, with 17 bases between. CDR3 length: 17 amino acids. Germline values: CDR1 LNHNV, CDR2 YYDKDF (reference sequence). Here the CDR3 DNA reads TGTGCCACCAGCAGAGTTGAGACAGCGGGTCTGAACTATGGCTACACCTTC. It specifies CATSRVETAGLNYGYTF.

The chain carries TRBV18 and TRBJ1-1; D not certain. V was trimmed by 8 bases and J by 4 bases, leaving 17 bases between them. This CDR3 region has 14 residues. The germline gives CDR1 KGHSH, CDR2 LQKENI. The CDR3 region is CASQPEEAITEAFF. The CDR3 region has the DNA TGTGCCAGCCAACCTGAGGAGGCTATCACTGAAGCTTTCTTT.

J is TRBJ2-7 and V is TRBV28; D may be TRBD2 (6 bases). Germline V gene data show CDR1 as MDHEN and CDR2 as SYDVKM. V was pared by 4 bases and J by 3 bases, with 19 bases between. This CDR3 region has 16 residues. In DNA, the CDR3 is TGTGCCAGCAGTTCCCCGGGGGTGAGGGGACTCTACGAGCAGTACTTC. Encoded protein: CASSSPGVRGLYEQYF.

The chain uses TRBV19 and TRBJ2-3; perhaps TRBD1 as D (6 bases). V lost 8 bases and J lost 0, with 15 bases in between. This CDR3 contains 15 residues. CDR1 and CDR2 from the germline V gene are LNHDA and SQIVND (reference sequence). CDR3 coding DNA: TGTGCCAGTTCCTCCCCCAGGGGAAGCACAGATACGCAGTATTTT. This translates into CASSSPRGSTDTQYF.

The V call is TRBV11-2, the J call TRBJ2-1; D uncertain. The V and J ends lost 1 base and 1 base respectively, with 11 bases between them. Germline CDR1 is SGHAT and CDR2 is FQNNGV. The CDR3 runs to 16 residues. The CDR3 protein is CASSLAASSSYNEQFF. The CDR3 nucleotides are TGTGCCAGCAGCTTAGCGGCCTCTAGTTCCTACAATGAGCAGTTCTTC.

The genes are TRBV27 and TRBJ1-1; 10 bases agree with TRBD1. This CDR3 comprises 14 residues. The junction had 2 bases not matched to a gene; V was cut back by 3 bases and J by 4 bases. Germline CDR1 reads MNHEY; CDR2 reads SMNVEV (reference sequence). CDR3 loop: CASSLGQGLTEAFF. CDR3 coding DNA: TGTGCCAGCAGTTTGGGACAGGGGCTCACTGAAGCTTTCTTT.

The genes are TRBV4-3 and TRBJ2-1; the match to TRBD2 covers 8 bases. This CDR3 is 17 amino acids long. Per germline, CDR1 LGHNA and CDR2 YSLEER. J gave up 4 bases and V 1 base, and 9 bases lay outside the gene matches. CDR3 sequence reads: CASSQAYSAGGYNEQFF. The CDR3 nucleotides are TGCGCCAGCAGCCAAGCTTACTCGGCGGGGGGATACAATGAGCAGTTCTTC.

The rearrangement joins TRBV6-5 to TRBJ1-4; the D is unclear. Looked up from germline, CDR1 is MNHEY and CDR2 is SVGAGI. This CDR3 has 15 residues. V lost 0 bases, J lost 5 bases, and 10 bases lay in between. The CDR3 reads CASSYSGQLNEKLFF. In DNA form, the CDR3 reads TGTGCCAGCAGTTACTCTGGGCAACTCAATGAAAAACTGTTTTTT.

The chain links TRBV5-4 to TRBJ1-5; D gene unclear. V lost 0 bases to trimming and J lost 5 bases, with 9 bases between them. The germline gives CDR1 SGHNT, CDR2 YYREEE (reference sequence). This CDR3 spans 14 amino acids. The CDR3 DNA is TGTGCCAGCAGCTTGGGCGTAAGATATCAGCCCCAGCATTTT. This codes for CASSLGVRYQPQHF.

The genes are TRBV7-2 and TRBJ2-1, with D uncertain. Trimming shortened V by 2 bases and J by 4 bases, and 6 bases separated the two germline ends. The germline CDR1 and CDR2 sequences are SGHTA and FQGNSA. This CDR3 contains 13 residues. The CDR3 region has the DNA TGTGCCAGCAGCTTACCAAATTACAATGAGCAGTTCTTC. Translation: CASSLPNYNEQFF.

This clone was counted once. The chain has TRBV5-1 and TRBJ1-4; 7 nucleotides line up with TRBD1. Germline CDR1 and CDR2: SGHRS and YFSETQ. This CDR3 is built from 14 residues. Germline trimming cut 0 bases from V and 7 bases from J; bases unmatched to any gene: 3. CDR3 sequence (DNA): TGCGCCAGCAGCTTGGGGCCAGGGGGTGAAAAACTGTTTTTT. As protein: CASSLGPGGEKLFF.

The gene calls are TRBV7-3 and TRBJ2-3; 8 bases line up with TRBD2. V was pared by 3 bases and J by 1 base, with 9 bases of the junction left unmatched. This CDR3 has 17 amino acids. Germline V gene sequence: CDR1 SGHTA, CDR2 FQGTGA. The CDR3 here is CASSFRTLAGGTDTQYF. CDR3 sequence (DNA): TGTGCCAGCAGCTTCCGCACTCTAGCGGGCGGCACAGATACGCAGTATTTT.

This clone was observed once. V gene TRBV3-1 (or the pseudogene TRBV3-2) combines with J gene TRBJ2-5, with TRBD2 matching 8 bases. CDR1 and CDR2 from the germline V gene are LGHDT and YNNKEL (reference sequence). The J segment lost 5 bases and the V segment lost 8 bases, leaving 10 bases of the junction unmatched. The CDR3 is made up of 14 amino acids. The CDR3 reads CASGSREGFETQYF. Here the CDR3 DNA reads TGTGCCAGCGGATCCCGGGAGGGTTTCGAGACCCAGTACTTC.

The chain is built from TRBV20-1 and TRBJ2-7; a possible D gene is TRBD1 (6 bases). The CDR3 length is 11 residues. Per germline, CDR1 DFQATT and CDR2 SNEGSKA (reference sequence). Trimming took off 5 bases at V and 5 bases at J, with 10 bases between the two ends. CDR3 in DNA: TGCAGTGCTCAACAGGGAAACGAGCAGTACTTC. Encoded protein: CSAQQGNEQYF.

The chain uses TRBV27 and TRBJ1-1; 7 nucleotides line up with TRBD1. The V segment lost 7 bases and the J segment 4 bases; nucleotides outside the gene matches: 3. This CDR3 is built from 12 residues. CDR1 and CDR2 (germline): MNHEY, SMNVEV (reference sequence). The CDR3 loop reads CASIGGGTEAFF. The CDR3 nucleotides read TGTGCCAGCATAGGGGGCGGCACTGAAGCTTTCTTT.

This chain joins TRBV9 and TRBJ2-3; D is possibly TRBD2 (6 bases). CDR1 SGDLS and CDR2 YYNGEE come from the germline V gene. CDR3 length equals 13 residues. Trimming stripped 7 bases from V and 0 bases from J, with 9 bases between. Written as DNA, the CDR3 is TGTGCCAGCGGGGCGGGAAGCACAGATACGCAGTATTTT. Translating gives CASGAGSTDTQYF.

The chain is built from TRBV28 and TRBJ2-3; the match to TRBD1 covers 9 bases. Germline values: CDR1 MDHEN, CDR2 SYDVKM. J gave up 4 bases and V 5 bases, and 10 bases lay outside the gene matches. The CDR3 consists of 16 residues. The CDR3 reads CASSPSGTGSSDTQYF. CDR3 nucleotide sequence: TGTGCCAGCAGTCCATCCGGGACAGGGTCATCAGATACGCAGTATTTT.

The chain couples TRBV4-1 to TRBJ2-3; 14 bases match TRBD2. Germline V gene sequence: CDR1 MGHRA, CDR2 YSYEKL. The CDR3 runs 16 residues. With 5 bases clipped from V and 3 bases from J, the junction kept 4 bases outside the gene matches. The CDR3 reads CASSETSGRVTDTQYF. In nucleotides, the CDR3 is TGCGCCAGCAGCGAGACTAGCGGGAGGGTAACAGATACGCAGTATTTT.

This rearrangement joins TRBV29-1 to TRBJ2-7, with TRBD2 matching over 10 bases. Trimming took 2 bases from V and 7 from J; bases not matched to a gene: 8. Per the germline V gene, CDR1 is SQVTM and CDR2 is ANQGSEA. The CDR3 loop spans 14 amino acids. The chain's CDR3 is CSVERTSGIGEQYF. DNA for the CDR3: TGCAGCGTTGAACGGACTAGCGGTATAGGGGAGCAGTACTTC.

This rearrangement joins TRBV27 to TRBJ1-5; D is possibly TRBD1 (5 bases). V gave up 8 bases and J gave up 3 bases, with 14 bases separating them. CDR3 length: 14 amino acids. The germline V gene has CDR1 MNHEY and CDR2 SMNVEV (reference sequence). In DNA form, the CDR3 reads TGTGCCAGCCGATATACTGGGGCCAATCAGCCCCAGCATTTT. It encodes CASRYTGANQPQHF.

V is TRBV2 and J is TRBJ1-1; perhaps TRBD1 as D (6 bases). Germline V gene lookup returns CDR1 SNHLY and CDR2 FYNNEI. V was trimmed by 4 bases and J by 5 bases, leaving 20 bases between them. CDR3 length: 16 residues. CDR3 loop: CASSGTPGQLGTEAFF. DNA for the CDR3: TGTGCCAGCAGTGGAACCCCGGGACAATTGGGGACTGAAGCTTTCTTT.

V and J are TRBV18 and TRBJ2-3, with 7 bases fitting TRBD2. J lost 5 bases, V lost 2 bases, and 7 bases had no gene match. The CDR3 spans 15 residues. Germline CDR1 reads KGHSH; CDR2 reads LQKENI. DNA of the CDR3: TGTGCCAGCTCACCAGGGGCTAGCGGTGGAGATACGCAGTATTTT. Protein product: CASSPGASGGDTQYF.

This clone was detected only once. The chain is built from TRBV28 and TRBJ2-2; 10 positions match TRBD2. Germline V CDR1 and CDR2: MDHEN, SYDVKM. V was pared by 6 bases and J by 7 bases, with 8 bases of the junction left unmatched. The CDR3 spans 15 residues. The CDR3 reads CASRDSGGTIGELFF. The CDR3 nucleotides are TGTGCCAGCAGGGATAGCGGGGGGACGATCGGGGAGCTGTTTTTT. The variable domain in full, completed from reference TRBV28 and TRBJ2-2, reads DVKVTQSSRYLVKRTGEKVFLECVQDMDHENMFWYRQDPGLGLRLIYFSYDVKMKEKGDIPEGYSVSREKKERFSLILESASTNQTSMYLCASRDSGGTIGELFFGEGSRLTVL.

This clone has just one count. This rearrangement joins TRBV11-2 to TRBJ2-1; 7 bases are shared with TRBD1. The CDR3 totals 14 residues. V dropped 9 bases and J dropped 5; count of bases not matched to a gene: 10. CDR1 and CDR2 from the germline V gene are SGHAT and FQNNGV. CDR3 residues: CASLNRGQHNEQFF. For the CDR3, the DNA is TGTGCCAGTTTAAACAGGGGTCAACACAATGAGCAGTTCTTC.